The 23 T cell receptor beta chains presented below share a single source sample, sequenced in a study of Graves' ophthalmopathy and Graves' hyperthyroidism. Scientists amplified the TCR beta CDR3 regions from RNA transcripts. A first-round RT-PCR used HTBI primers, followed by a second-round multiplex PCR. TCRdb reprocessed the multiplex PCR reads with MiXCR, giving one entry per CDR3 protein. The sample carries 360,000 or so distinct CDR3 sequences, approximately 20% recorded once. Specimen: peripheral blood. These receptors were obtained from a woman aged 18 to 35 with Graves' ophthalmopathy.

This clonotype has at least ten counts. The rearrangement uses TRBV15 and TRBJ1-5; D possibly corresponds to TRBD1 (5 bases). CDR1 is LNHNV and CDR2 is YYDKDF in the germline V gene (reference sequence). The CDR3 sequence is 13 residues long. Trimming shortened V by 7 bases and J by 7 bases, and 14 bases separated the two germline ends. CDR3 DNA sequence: TGTGCCACCAACCCAGGGAGGGGCCAGCCCCAGCATTTT. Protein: CATNPGRGQPQHF.

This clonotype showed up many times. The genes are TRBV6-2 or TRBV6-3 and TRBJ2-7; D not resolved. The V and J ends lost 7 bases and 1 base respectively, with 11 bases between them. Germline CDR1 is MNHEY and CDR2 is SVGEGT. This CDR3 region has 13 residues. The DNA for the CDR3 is TGTGCCAGCACCACCCCGCAGTCCTACGAGCAGTACTTC. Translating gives CASTTPQSYEQYF.

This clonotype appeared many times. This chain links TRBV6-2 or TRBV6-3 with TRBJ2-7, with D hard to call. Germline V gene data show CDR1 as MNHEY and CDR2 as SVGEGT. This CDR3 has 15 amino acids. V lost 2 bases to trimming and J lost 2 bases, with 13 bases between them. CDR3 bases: TGTGCCAGCAGTTACCTGGACCATCCCCCCTACGAGCAGTACTTC. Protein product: CASSYLDHPPYEQYF.

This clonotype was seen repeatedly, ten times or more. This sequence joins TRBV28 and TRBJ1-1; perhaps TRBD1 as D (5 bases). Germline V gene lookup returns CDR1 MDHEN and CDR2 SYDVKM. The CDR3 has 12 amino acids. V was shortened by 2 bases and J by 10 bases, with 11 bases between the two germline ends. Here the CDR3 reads CASSLRDGGAFF. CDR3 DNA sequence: TGTGCCAGCAGTTTAAGGGACGGAGGAGCTTTCTTT. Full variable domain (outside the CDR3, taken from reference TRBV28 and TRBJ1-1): DVKVTQSSRYLVKRTGEKVFLECVQDMDHENMFWYRQDPGLGLRLIYFSYDVKMKEKGDIPEGYSVSREKKERFSLILESASTNQTSMYLCASSLRDGGAFFGQGTRLTVV.

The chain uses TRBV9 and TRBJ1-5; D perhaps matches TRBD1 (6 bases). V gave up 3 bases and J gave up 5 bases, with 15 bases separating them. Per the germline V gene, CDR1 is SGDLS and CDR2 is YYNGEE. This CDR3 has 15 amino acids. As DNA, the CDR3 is TGTGCCAGCAGCGCCTCTCTCGGGGGCGATCAGCCCCAGCATTTT. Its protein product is CASSASLGGDQPQHF.

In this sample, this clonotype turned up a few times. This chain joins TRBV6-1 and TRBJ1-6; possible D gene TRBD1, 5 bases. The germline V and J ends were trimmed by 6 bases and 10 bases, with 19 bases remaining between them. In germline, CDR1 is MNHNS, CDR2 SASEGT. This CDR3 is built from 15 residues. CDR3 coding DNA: TGTGCCAGCAGCCCGTCTGAGGGGCTCTTGTCACCCCTCCACTTT. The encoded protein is CASSPSEGLLSPLHF.

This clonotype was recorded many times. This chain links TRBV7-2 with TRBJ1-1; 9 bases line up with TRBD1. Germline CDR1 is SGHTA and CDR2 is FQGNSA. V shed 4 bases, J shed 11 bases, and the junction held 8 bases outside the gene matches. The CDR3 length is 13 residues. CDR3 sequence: CASSSGQGPPAFF. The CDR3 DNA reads TGTGCCAGCAGCTCGGGACAGGGCCCACCGGCTTTCTTT.

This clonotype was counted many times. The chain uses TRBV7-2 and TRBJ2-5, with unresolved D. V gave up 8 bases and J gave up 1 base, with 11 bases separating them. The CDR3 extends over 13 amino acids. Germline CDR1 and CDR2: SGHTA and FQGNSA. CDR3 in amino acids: CASATARQETQYF. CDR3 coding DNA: TGTGCCAGCGCTACAGCTCGCCAAGAGACCCAGTACTTC.

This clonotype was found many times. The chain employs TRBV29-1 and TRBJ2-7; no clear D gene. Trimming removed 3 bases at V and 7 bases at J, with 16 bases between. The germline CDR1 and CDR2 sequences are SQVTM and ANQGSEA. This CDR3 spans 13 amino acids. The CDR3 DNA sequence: TGCAGCGTTGAGAGCCCTACTACAAAGGAGCAGTACTTC. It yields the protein CSVESPTTKEQYF.

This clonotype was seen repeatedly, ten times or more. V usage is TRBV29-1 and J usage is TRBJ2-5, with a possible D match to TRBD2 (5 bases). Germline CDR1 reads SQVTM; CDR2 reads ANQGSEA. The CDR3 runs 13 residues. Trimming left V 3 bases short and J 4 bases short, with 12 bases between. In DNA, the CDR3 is TGCAGCGTTGAGGGTCGGGGTGGAGAGACCCAGTACTTC. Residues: CSVEGRGGETQYF.

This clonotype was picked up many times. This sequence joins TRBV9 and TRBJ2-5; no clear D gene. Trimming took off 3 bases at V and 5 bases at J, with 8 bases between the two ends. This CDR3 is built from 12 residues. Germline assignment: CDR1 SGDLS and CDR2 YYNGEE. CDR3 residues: CASSGSWETQYF. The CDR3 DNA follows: TGTGCCAGCAGCGGATCCTGGGAGACCCAGTACTTC.

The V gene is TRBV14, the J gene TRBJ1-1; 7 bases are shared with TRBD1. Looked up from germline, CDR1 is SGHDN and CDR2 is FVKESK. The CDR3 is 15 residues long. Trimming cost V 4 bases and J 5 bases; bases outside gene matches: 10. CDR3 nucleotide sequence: TGTGCCAGCAGCCCAACGAGGGGGCGCAGGACTGAAGCTTTCTTT. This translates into CASSPTRGRRTEAFF.

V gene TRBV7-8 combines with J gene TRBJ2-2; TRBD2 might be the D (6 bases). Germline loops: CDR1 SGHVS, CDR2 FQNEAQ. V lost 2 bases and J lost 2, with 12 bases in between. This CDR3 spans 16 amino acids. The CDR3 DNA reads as TGTGCCAGCAGCTTATGGAGGGGCGCAAACACCGGGGAGCTGTTTTTT. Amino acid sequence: CASSLWRGANTGELFF.

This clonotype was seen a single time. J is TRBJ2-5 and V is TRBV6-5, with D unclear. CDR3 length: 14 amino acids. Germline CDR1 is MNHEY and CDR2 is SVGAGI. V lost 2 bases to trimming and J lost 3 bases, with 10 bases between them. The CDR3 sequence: CASSYEAAKETQYF. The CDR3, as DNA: TGTGCCAGCAGTTACGAGGCCGCGAAAGAGACCCAGTACTTC.

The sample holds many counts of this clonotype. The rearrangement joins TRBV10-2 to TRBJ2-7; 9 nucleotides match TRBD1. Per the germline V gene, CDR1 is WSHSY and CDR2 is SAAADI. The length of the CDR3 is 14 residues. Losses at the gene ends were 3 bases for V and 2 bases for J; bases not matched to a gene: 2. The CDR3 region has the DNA TGCGCCAGCAGTGACTGGGACAGGGCCTACGAGCAGTACTTC. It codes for CASSDWDRAYEQYF.

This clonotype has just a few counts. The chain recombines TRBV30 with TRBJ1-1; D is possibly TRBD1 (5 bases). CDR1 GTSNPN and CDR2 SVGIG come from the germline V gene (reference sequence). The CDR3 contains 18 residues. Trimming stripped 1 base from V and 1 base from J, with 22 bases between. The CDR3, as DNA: TGTGCCTGGAGTGCCTTTAGAGGGGCCTTAGATGCGAACACTGAAGCTTTCTTT. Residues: CAWSAFRGALDANTEAFF.

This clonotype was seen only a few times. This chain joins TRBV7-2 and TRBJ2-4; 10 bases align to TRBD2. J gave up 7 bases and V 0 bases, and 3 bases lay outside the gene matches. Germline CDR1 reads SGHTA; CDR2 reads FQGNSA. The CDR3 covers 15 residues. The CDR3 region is CASSLATSGMNIQYF. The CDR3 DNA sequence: TGTGCCAGCAGCTTAGCAACTAGCGGGATGAACATTCAGTACTTC.

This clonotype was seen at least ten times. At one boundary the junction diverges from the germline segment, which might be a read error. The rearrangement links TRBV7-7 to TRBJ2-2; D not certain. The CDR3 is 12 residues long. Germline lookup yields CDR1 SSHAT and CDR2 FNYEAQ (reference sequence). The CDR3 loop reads CASSPAFGELFF. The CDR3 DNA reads TGTGCTAGCAGCCCCGCGTTCGGGGAGCTGTTTTTT.

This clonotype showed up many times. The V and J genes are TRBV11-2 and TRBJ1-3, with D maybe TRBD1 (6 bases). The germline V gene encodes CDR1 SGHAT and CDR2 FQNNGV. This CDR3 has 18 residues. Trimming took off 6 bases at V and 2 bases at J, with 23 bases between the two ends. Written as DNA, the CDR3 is TGTGCCAGCAGACCCCTTCGGACAGCAGGGGAAGCTGGAAACACCATATATTTT. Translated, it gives CASRPLRTAGEAGNTIYF. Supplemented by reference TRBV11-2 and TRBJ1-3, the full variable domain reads EAGVAQSPRYKIIEKRQSVAFWCNPISGHATLYWYQQILGQGPKLLIQFQNNGVVDDSQLPKDRFSAERLKGVDSTLKIQPAKLEDSAVYLCASRPLRTAGEAGNTIYFGEGSWLTVV.

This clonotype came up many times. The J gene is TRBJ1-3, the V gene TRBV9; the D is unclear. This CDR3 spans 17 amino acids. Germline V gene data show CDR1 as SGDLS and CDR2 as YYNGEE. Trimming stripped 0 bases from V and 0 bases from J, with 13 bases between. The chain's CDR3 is CASSVGVGGISGNTIYF. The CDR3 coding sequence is TGTGCCAGCAGCGTAGGCGTTGGAGGGATCTCTGGAAACACCATATATTTT.

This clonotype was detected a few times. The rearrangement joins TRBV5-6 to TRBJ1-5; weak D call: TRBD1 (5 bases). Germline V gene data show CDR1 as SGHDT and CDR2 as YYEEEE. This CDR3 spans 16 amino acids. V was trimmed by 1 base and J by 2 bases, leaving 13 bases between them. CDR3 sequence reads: CASSLYPGGGNQPQHF. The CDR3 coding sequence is TGTGCCAGCAGCTTGTATCCGGGGGGGGGCAATCAGCCCCAGCATTTT.

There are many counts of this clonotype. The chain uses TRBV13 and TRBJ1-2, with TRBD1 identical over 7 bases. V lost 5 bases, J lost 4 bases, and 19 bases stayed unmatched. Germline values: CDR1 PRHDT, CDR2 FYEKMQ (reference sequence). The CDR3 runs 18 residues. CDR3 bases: TGTGCCAGCAGCGCCTCCCGTAATACAGGGGTCCGTCTCTATGGCTACACCTTC. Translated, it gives CASSASRNTGVRLYGYTF.

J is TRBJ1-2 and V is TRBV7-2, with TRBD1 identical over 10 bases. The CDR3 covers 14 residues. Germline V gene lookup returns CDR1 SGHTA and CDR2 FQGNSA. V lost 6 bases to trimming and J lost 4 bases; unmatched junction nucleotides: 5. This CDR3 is CASSSRTGGYGYTF. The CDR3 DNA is TGTGCCAGCAGTTCCCGGACAGGGGGCTATGGCTACACCTTC.